Shown below are 25 T cell receptor beta chains from a single sample sequenced in a study of blood T cells in healthy people across ages. Primers used in a second PCR of about 7 to 12 cycles were a sample-barcoded 5' primer and a J-beta primer mix. TCRdb itself ran the 5' RACE reads through MiXCR, one entry per CDR3 protein. This sample has about 800,000 distinct CDR3 sequences; 20% to 30% occur once, and the top ten carry under 4.5%. This sample was also put to use in a study of T cells of mothers and their children.

The sample consisted of blood. The receptors come from a boy between 5 and 17 years old in good health.

This clonotype has a handful of counts. The chain couples TRBV28 to TRBJ1-1; 9 bases map to TRBD1. The CDR3 extends over 15 amino acids. Germline loops: CDR1 MDHEN, CDR2 SYDVKM. The V segment lost 3 bases and the J segment 4 bases; nucleotides outside the gene matches: 6. CDR3 coding DNA: TGTGCCAGCAGTTTTCAGACAGGGGGAGGCACTGAAGCTTTCTTT. Translating gives CASSFQTGGGTEAFF.

This clonotype was detected a few times. The chain is built from TRBV25-1 and TRBJ1-3, with D possibly being TRBD1 (6 bases). The CDR3 runs 17 residues. The V gene lost 3 bases and the J gene lost 0 bases, with 15 bases spanning the gap. Germline CDR1 reads MGHDK; CDR2 reads SYGVNS. The CDR3 loop reads CASSDLGTTSSGNTIYF. CDR3 nucleotides: TGTGCCAGCAGTGATTTAGGGACAACTAGCTCTGGAAACACCATATATTTT.

This clonotype was detected only a few times. This rearrangement joins TRBV5-1 to TRBJ2-7; no definite D call. V was shortened by 0 bases and J by 2 bases, with 12 bases between the two germline ends. This CDR3 spans 15 amino acids. Germline CDR1 reads SGHRS; CDR2 reads YFSETQ. The CDR3 here is CASSLEAGYTYEQYF. CDR3 nucleotides: TGCGCCAGCAGCTTGGAGGCAGGTTACACCTACGAGCAGTACTTC.

This clonotype was seen only a few times. This rearrangement joins TRBV20-1 to TRBJ2-5, with D perhaps matching TRBD1 or TRBD2 (5 bases each). CDR1 is DFQATT and CDR2 is SNEGSKA in the germline V gene (reference sequence). This CDR3 is built from 16 residues. Trimming cost V 0 bases and J 9 bases, with 23 bases left between them. Here the CDR3 DNA reads TGCAGTGCTAGAGATCCTGGCGTGGGCAGGGTGGAGGCCCAGTACTTC. Encoded protein: CSARDPGVGRVEAQYF.

This clonotype has more than one count but fewer than ten. The chain combines TRBV12-3 or TRBV12-4 with TRBJ2-2; D might be TRBD2 (5 bases). This CDR3 is built from 16 residues. V was trimmed by 6 bases and J by 6 bases, leaving 20 bases between them. CDR3 bases: TGTGCCAGCAGCCCCTCGAGGGTCGGTTATCCCGGGGAGCTGTTTTTT. Encoded protein: CASSPSRVGYPGELFF.

This clonotype was observed a few times. Compared with germline, one end of the junction differs, possibly owing to a read error. The rearrangement joins TRBV6-2 or TRBV6-3 to TRBJ2-1, with TRBD1 identical over 7 bases. This CDR3 spans 14 amino acids. Germline V CDR1 and CDR2: MNHEY, SVGEGT. CDR3 protein: CVSSEGAKYNEQFF. The CDR3 nucleotides are TGTGTCAGCTCTGAGGGGGCCAAATACAATGAGCAGTTCTTC.

The chain links TRBV25-1 to TRBJ2-7; D is uncertain. The CDR3 totals 15 residues. The V gene's germline CDR1 is MGHDK and CDR2 SYGVNS. The germline V and J ends were trimmed by 3 bases and 7 bases, with 19 bases remaining between them. The CDR3 loop is CASSDRAVPAREQYF. CDR3 DNA: TGTGCCAGCAGTGATCGGGCGGTGCCAGCGCGGGAGCAGTACTTC.

The V call is TRBV28, the J call TRBJ2-5, with D possibly being TRBD2 (6 bases). Trimming left V 8 bases short and J 5 bases short, with 18 bases between. Looked up from germline, CDR1 is MDHEN and CDR2 is SYDVKM. CDR3 length equals 14 residues. As DNA, the CDR3 is TGTGCCAGCTCCGATGGGGGGATTTTTGAGACCCAGTACTTC. Its translation is CASSDGGIFETQYF.

The CDR3 DNA follows: TGTGCCAGCGGTACGGGTTTAGTAGGTAATGAGCAGTTCTTC. Its translation is CASGTGLVGNEQFF. This chain connects TRBV12-3 or TRBV12-4 to TRBJ2-1; D not resolved. Deletions cut 8 bases from V and 7 bases from J, with 18 bases between. The CDR3 runs to 14 residues.

The V call is TRBV2, the J call TRBJ2-7, with D unclear. The CDR3 sequence is 12 residues long. With 5 bases removed from V and 9 bases from J, the gap between germline ends came to 14 bases. CDR1 and CDR2 from the germline V gene are SNHLY and FYNNEI. CDR3: CASSWSLLTQYF. The CDR3 DNA reads as TGTGCCAGCAGTTGGTCCCTATTAACGCAGTACTTC.

As regards this clonotype: At one boundary the junction diverges from the germline segment, which might be a read error. J is TRBJ2-5 and V is TRBV7-3; 8 bases are a match to TRBD2. TRBJ2-1 matches the DNA end more closely, so the J call is doubtful. The CDR3 sequence is 14 residues long. The germline CDR1 and CDR2 sequences are SGHTA and FQGTGA. The CDR3 reads CASTAGSGNNEQFF. Written as DNA, the CDR3 is TGTGCCAGCACCGCGGGTAGCGGGAACAACGAGCAGTTCTTC.

The V gene is TRBV11-1, the J gene TRBJ2-2; possible D gene TRBD1, 6 bases. Per germline, CDR1 SGHAT and CDR2 FQDESV (reference sequence). The V and J ends lost 5 bases and 1 base respectively, with 11 bases between them. The CDR3 sequence is 15 residues long. In DNA, the CDR3 is TGTGCCAGCAGCCACAGGGCCCTGAACACCGGGGAGCTGTTTTTT. This encodes CASSHRALNTGELFF.

The chain has TRBV29-1 and TRBJ2-5; 15 bases are shared with TRBD2. J gave up 4 bases and V 0 bases, and 6 bases lay outside the gene matches. CDR3 size: 17 residues. CDR1 SQVTM and CDR2 ANQGSEA come from the germline V gene. The CDR3 spells CSVEDGGLAGGSETQYF. For the CDR3, the DNA is TGCAGCGTTGAAGATGGGGGACTAGCGGGAGGTTCAGAGACCCAGTACTTC.

This clonotype was seen a handful of times. The CDR3: CSVEGWHEDNIQYF. The CDR3 nucleotides read TGCAGCGTTGAAGGTTGGCATGAGGACAACATTCAGTACTTC. The rearrangement links TRBV29-1 to TRBJ2-4; no reliable D call. CDR1 is SQVTM and CDR2 is ANQGSEA in the germline V gene. Trimming shortened V by 1 base and J by 7 bases, and 14 bases separated the two germline ends. This CDR3 is built from 14 residues.

This chain joins TRBV7-9 and TRBJ2-2, with no clear D. V lost 5 bases, J lost 1 base, and 8 bases lay in between. The CDR3 has 14 amino acids. CDR1 and CDR2 (germline): SEHNR, FQNEAQ (reference sequence). CDR3 nucleotides: TGTGCCAGCAGCACGGCATTGAACACCGGGGAGCTGTTTTTT. This translates into CASSTALNTGELFF.

This clonotype was counted a few times. The V gene is TRBV7-9, the J gene TRBJ2-1, with a possible D match to TRBD1 (5 bases). Trimming cost V 2 bases and J 9 bases, with 17 bases left between them. This CDR3 region has 15 residues. Germline V gene lookup returns CDR1 SEHNR and CDR2 FQNEAQ (reference sequence). In DNA form, the CDR3 reads TGTGCCAGCAGCTTACTACGGACAAGCGCGGCTGAGCAGTTCTTC. Translated, it gives CASSLLRTSAAEQFF. Complete variable domain (other parts from reference TRBV7-9 and TRBJ2-1): DTGVSQNPRHKITKRGQNVTFRCDPISEHNRLYWYRQTLGQGPEFLTYFQNEAQLEKSRLLSDRFSAERPKGSFSTLEIQRTEQGDSAMYLCASSLLRTSAAEQFFGPGTRLTVL.

This clonotype was seen a single time. Sequence at one end of the junction differs from germline and may be a read error. The chain uses TRBV20-1 and TRBJ2-1; TRBD2 agrees at 9 bases. This CDR3 comprises 14 residues. Germline CDR1 and CDR2: DFQATT and SNEGSKA (reference sequence). CDR3 residues: CSASLAGAGGERFF. The CDR3 nucleotides are TGCAGTGCTAGCTTAGCGGGGGCAGGGGGTGAGCGGTTCTTC.

This clonotype was counted at least ten times. The chain has TRBV28 and TRBJ2-5, with D perhaps assigned TRBD1 or TRBD2 (5 bases each). The germline V and J ends were trimmed by 6 bases and 1 base, with 12 bases remaining between them. This CDR3 is 14 amino acids long. CDR1 is MDHEN and CDR2 is SYDVKM in the germline V gene. The CDR3 is CASRIPGTQETQYF. DNA for the CDR3: TGTGCCAGCAGGATCCCGGGGACCCAAGAGACCCAGTACTTC.

The table lists this clonotype with a count of one. This chain uses TRBV6-2 or TRBV6-3 with TRBJ2-7; TRBD1 agrees at 9 bases. CDR1 is MNHEY and CDR2 is SVGEGT in the germline V gene. CDR3 size: 15 residues. The V gene end was trimmed by 6 bases and the J gene end by 3 bases; junction bases not matched to a gene: 9. CDR3 in amino acids: CASRTRGTGYYEQYF. The CDR3 coding sequence is TGTGCCAGCAGGACTAGAGGGACAGGGTACTACGAGCAGTACTTC.

The chain combines TRBV29-1 with TRBJ2-5; TRBD1 agrees at 11 bases. The J call may be wrong; the DNA end is better matched by TRBJ2-7. The CDR3 has 14 amino acids. CDR1 is SQVTM and CDR2 is ANQGSEA in the germline V gene. CDR3 loop: CSVEEGQGAYEQYF. The CDR3, as DNA: TGCAGCGTTGAAGAGGGACAGGGGGCCTACGAGCAGTACTTC.

J is TRBJ2-1 and V is TRBV4-1; D is unresolved. The closer fit of TRBJ2-5 to the DNA end suggests the J call may be wrong. This CDR3 spans 17 amino acids. From germline, CDR1 is MGHRA and CDR2 YSYEKL. The CDR3 coding sequence is TGCGCCAGCAGCCAAGTCGATCTCGGGTGGGCGGAAGAGACCCAGTACTTC. Translated: CASSQVDLGWAEETQYF.

In its sample, this clonotype was seen a few times. This rearrangement joins TRBV2 to TRBJ2-7, with TRBD1 identical over 7 bases. Germline V gene data show CDR1 as SNHLY and CDR2 as FYNNEI. This CDR3 comprises 12 residues. After removal of 8 bases from V and 2 bases from J, the junction contained 3 bases not matched to a gene. DNA of the CDR3: TGTGCCAGCCGACAGGGTACCTACGAGCAGTACTTC. Protein product: CASRQGTYEQYF.

This clonotype was seen more than once but under ten times. This sequence joins TRBV9 and TRBJ1-4; D unresolved. Germline lookup yields CDR1 SGDLS and CDR2 YYNGEE. This CDR3 is built from 15 residues. Trimming pared 0 bases from V and 7 bases from J, leaving 13 bases between. In DNA, the CDR3 is TGTGCCAGCAGCGTAGACCGGGGATTAGGTGAAAAACTGTTTTTT. This encodes CASSVDRGLGEKLFF.

A remark on this clonotype: A much larger clone lies a single base off, so this may be a read error. The chain joins TRBV2 to TRBJ2-7, with a possible D match to TRBD1 (6 bases). Germline V gives CDR1 SNHLY, CDR2 FYNNEI. The ends were cut back, 6 bases at V and 5 bases at J, with 11 bases in the middle. The CDR3 sequence is 12 residues long. The CDR3 protein is CASRTAGDEQYF. The CDR3 bases are TGTGCCAGCAGAACCGCAGGGGACGAGCAGTACTTC.

The chain carries TRBV10-3 and TRBJ2-3, with 11 bases identical to TRBD2. With 5 bases clipped from V and 2 bases from J, the junction kept 6 bases outside the gene matches. The CDR3 is made up of 16 amino acids. Germline CDR1 is ENHRY and CDR2 is SYGVKD. This chain's CDR3 is CAISPGTSGVTDTQYF. The CDR3 DNA follows: TGTGCCATCAGTCCCGGGACTAGCGGCGTCACAGATACGCAGTATTTT.